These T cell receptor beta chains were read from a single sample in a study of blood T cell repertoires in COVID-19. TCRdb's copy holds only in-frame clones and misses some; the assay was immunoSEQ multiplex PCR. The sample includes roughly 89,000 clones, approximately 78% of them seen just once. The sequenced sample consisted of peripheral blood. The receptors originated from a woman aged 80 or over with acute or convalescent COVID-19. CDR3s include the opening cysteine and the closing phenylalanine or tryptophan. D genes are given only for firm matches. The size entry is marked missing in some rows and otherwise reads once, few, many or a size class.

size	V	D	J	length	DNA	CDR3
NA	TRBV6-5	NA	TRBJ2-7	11	TGTGCCAGCACCGCAGGCTACGAGCAGTACTTC	CASTAGYEQYF
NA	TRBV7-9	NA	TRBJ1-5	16	TGTGCCAGCAGCGGCTCGATAAGTAATAGCAATCAGCCCCAGCATTTT	CASSGSISNSNQPQHF
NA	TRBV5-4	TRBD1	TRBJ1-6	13	TGTGCCAGCAGCTTTAAGGGGGCTTCACCCCTCCACTTT	CASSFKGASPLHF
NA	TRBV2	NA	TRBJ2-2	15	TGTGCCAGCACCATAAACCCTATCGGGACCGGGGAGCTGTTTTTT	CASTINPIGTGELFF
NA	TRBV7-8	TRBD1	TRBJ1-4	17	TGTGCCAGCAGCTTAGGGGGACAGGGAGGAACTAATGAAAAACTGTTTTTT	CASSLGGQGGTNEKLFF
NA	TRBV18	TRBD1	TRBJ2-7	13	TGTGCCAGCTCACCTGGACAGGGGAACGAGCAGTACTTC	CASSPGQGNEQYF
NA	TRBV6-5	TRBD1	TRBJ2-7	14	TGTGCCAGCACCGAAACCGGGACAGGCCACGAGCAGTACTTC	CASTETGTGHEQYF
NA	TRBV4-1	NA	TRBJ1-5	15	TGCGCCAGCAGCCAAGAAACAGGGTCTTATCAGCCCCAGCATTTT	CASSQETGSYQPQHF
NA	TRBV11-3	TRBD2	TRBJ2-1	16	TGTGCCAGCAGCTCCCGGACTAGCGGAAGTAACAATGAGCAGTTCTTC	CASSSRTSGSNNEQFF
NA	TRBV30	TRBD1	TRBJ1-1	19	TGTGCCTGGATCCTATTCCGGGATCACAGGGGACGCATGAACACTGAAGCTTTCTTT	CAWILFRDHRGRMNTEAFF
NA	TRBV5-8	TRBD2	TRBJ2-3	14	TGTGCCAGCAGCCGGAGCGGGGGAACAGATACGCAGTATTTT	CASSRSGGTDTQYF
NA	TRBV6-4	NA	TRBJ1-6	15	TGTGCCAGCAGTGACAATGGGGGGGGTAATTCACCCCTCCACTTT	CASSDNGGGNSPLHF
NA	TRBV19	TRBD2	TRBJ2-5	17	TGTGCCAGTAGTATAGGGTCTAGCGGGGGGGCCGGAGAGACCCAGTACTTC	CASSIGSSGGAGETQYF
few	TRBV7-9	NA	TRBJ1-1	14	TGTGCCAGCACCCGAACAGGTCCCCACACTGAAGCTTTCTTT	CASTRTGPHTEAFF
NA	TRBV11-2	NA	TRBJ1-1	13	TGTGCCAGCCGCCCGGAGTGGGGAGCTGAAGCTTTCTTT	CASRPEWGAEAFF
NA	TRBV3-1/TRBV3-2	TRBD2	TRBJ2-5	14	TGTGCCAGCAGCCCCCCGGGACTAGTAGAGACCCAGTACTTC	CASSPPGLVETQYF
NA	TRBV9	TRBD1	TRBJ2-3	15	TGTGCCAGCACTCCAAGGGGGACAGTCACAGATACGCAGTATTTT	CASTPRGTVTDTQYF
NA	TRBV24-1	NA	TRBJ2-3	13	TGTGCCCTGCGGCGGGGCGTGGCAGATACGCAGTATTTT	CALRRGVADTQYF
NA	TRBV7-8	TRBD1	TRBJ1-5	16	TGTGCCAGCAGCCGAGACAGGGGGACGAGCAATCAGCCCCAGCATTTT	CASSRDRGTSNQPQHF
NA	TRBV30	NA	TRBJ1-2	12	TGTGCCTGGAGTTTCTCTAGAGGGGGCTACACCTTC	CAWSFSRGGYTF
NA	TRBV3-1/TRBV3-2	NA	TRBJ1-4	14	TGTGCCAGCAGCGAACGCAGGGGAAATGAAAAACTGTTTTTT	CASSERRGNEKLFF
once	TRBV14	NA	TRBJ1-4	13	TGTGCCAGCAGCCAAGTGTATAATGAAAAACTGTTTTTT	CASSQVYNEKLFF
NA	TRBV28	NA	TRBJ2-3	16	TGTGCCAGCAAGGGAAATCGGGGAGGCTCGACAGATACGCAGTATTTT	CASKGNRGGSTDTQYF
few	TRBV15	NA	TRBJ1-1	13	TGTGCCACCAGCGGACAGCTGAACACTGAAGCTTTCTTT	CATSGQLNTEAFF
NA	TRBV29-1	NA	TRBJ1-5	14	TGCAGCGTTGTGGAGGATACTAGCAATCAGCCCCAGCATTTT	CSVVEDTSNQPQHF
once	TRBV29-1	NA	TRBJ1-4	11	TGCAGCGTTGAGGAGGGGAATAAACTGTTTTTT	CSVEEGNKLFF
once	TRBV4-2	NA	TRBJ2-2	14	TGTGCCAGCAGCCAAGTCCCGGCGGCCGGGGAGCTGTTTTTT	CASSQVPAAGELFF
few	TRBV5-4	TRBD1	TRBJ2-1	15	TGTGCCAGCAGCTTGCGGCAGGGGGCTAGAGATGAGCAGTTCTTC	CASSLRQGARDEQFF
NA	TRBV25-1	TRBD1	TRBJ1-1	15	TGTGCCAGCAGTGCAGGGGACAGGGATGACACTGAAGCTTTCTTT	CASSAGDRDDTEAFF
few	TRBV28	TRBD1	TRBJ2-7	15	TGTGCCAGCAGTGGCACCGGGACAGGACAATACGAGCAGTACTTC	CASSGTGTGQYEQYF
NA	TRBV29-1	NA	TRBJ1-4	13	TGCAGCGCTAGCTACTCAACTAATGAAAAACTGTTTTTT	CSASYSTNEKLFF
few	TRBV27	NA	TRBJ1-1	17	TGTGCCAGCAGTTTGAGGGGGACAACAGGGATGAACACTGAAGCTTTCTTT	CASSLRGTTGMNTEAFF
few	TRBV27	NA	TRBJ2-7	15	TGTGCCAGCAGTTCTATACGGCAGGGCTCCTACGAGCAGTACTTC	CASSSIRQGSYEQYF
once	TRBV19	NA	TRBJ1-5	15	TGTGCCAGTAGTATAGCGGCGGACAGAGGCTTGGCCCAGCATTTT	CASSIAADRGLAQHF
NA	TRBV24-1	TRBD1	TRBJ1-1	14	TGTGCCACCAGTGACAACAGGGGAAACACTGAAGCTTTCTTT	CATSDNRGNTEAFF
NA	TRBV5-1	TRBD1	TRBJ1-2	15	TGCGCCAGCAGCTTGACGACGGACAGGAAGGATGGCTACACCTTC	CASSLTTDRKDGYTF
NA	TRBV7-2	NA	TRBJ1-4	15	TGTGCCAGCAGCTTAGAACGTACTGCCTTCGAAAAACTGTTTTTT	CASSLERTAFEKLFF
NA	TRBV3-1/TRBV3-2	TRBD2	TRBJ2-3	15	TGTGCCAGCAGCCGTCAGGGACTAGCTCCAGATACGCAGTATTTT	CASSRQGLAPDTQYF
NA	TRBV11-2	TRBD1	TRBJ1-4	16	TGTGCCAGCAGCTTAGGGCAGGGGGGTTCTAATGAAAAACTGTTTTTT	CASSLGQGGSNEKLFF
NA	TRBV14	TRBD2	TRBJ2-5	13	TGTGCCAGCCAAGAAAGAGCGGGGGCGACCCAGTACTTC	CASQERAGATQYF
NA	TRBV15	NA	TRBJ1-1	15	TGTGCCACTATAAAAGGGGACTCCCGGAACACTGAAGCTTTCTTT	CATIKGDSRNTEAFF
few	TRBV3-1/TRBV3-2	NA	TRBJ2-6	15	TGTGCCAGCAGCCAAGGGAGCTCTGGGGCCAACGTCCTGACTTTC	CASSQGSSGANVLTF
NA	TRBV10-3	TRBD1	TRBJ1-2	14	TGTGCCATCAGTGTAGGACAGGGGGCGAGCGGCTACACCTTC	CAISVGQGASGYTF
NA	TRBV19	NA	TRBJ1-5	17	TGTGCCAGTAGTATAGTGGGCAGGGGAACTAGCAATCAGCCCCAGCATTTT	CASSIVGRGTSNQPQHF
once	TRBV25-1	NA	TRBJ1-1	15	TGTGCCAGCAGTGAATTAGGAGGGGTGAACACTGAAGCTTTCTTT	CASSELGGVNTEAFF
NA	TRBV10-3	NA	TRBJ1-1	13	TGTGCCATCAGCGGGACACCTTACACTGAAGCTTTCTTT	CAISGTPYTEAFF
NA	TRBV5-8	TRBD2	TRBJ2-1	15	TGTGCCAGCAGCCAGGGACTAGCTGTATCGAATGAGCAGTTCTTC	CASSQGLAVSNEQFF